This TCR beta chain derives from a study of shared clonotypes between healthy human individuals. General study points: In several donors, around 5% of naive CD4 clonotypes appeared in common. Naive subsets generally exceeded memory subsets in estimated richness.

Genomic DNA (from each subset) was split evenly across several immunoSEQ plates. Libraries were prepared by immunoSEQ multiplex PCR; TCRdb keeps only in-frame clonotypes and omits some of them. The profile covers about 1.5 million clones, with around 98% appearing a single time and roughly 0.45% taken by the ten largest. Of note for this clone: Its matching antigen is unknown. Other DNA sequences in the sample encode the same CDR3.

J lost 3 bases, V lost 2 bases, and 2 bases had no gene match. The germline V gene has CDR1 SGHRS and CDR2 YFSETQ. There are 13 residues in the CDR3. A CD45RA-negative memory subset and a CD45RA+ naive subset were separated from the CD4+ cells. The sequence was obtained from a man aged 30-40 years in good health. This chain connects TRBV5-1 to TRBJ2-7; 7 bases are a match to TRBD1. Sequencing was done on a sample of naive CD4+ T cells sorted from blood. The subset here: CD45RA+ positively selected. CDR3 residues: CASSLDRDYEQYF. In nucleotides, the CDR3 is TGCGCCAGCAGCTTAGACAGGGACTACGAGCAGTACTTC.